The entry that follows covers one TCR beta chain sequence. The data belong to a study of blood T cell repertoires in COVID-19. Study summary: Researchers got acute and convalescent COVID-19 samples from the United States, Italy and Spain. PBMCs, B-cell-depleted T cells, or T cells were the source of the cDNA or gDNA that made up the material.

Authors' analysis steps: Estimated nucleated cell counts came from reference gene primer amplification. Here immunoSEQ multiplex PCR was the method, and the copy in TCRdb shows in-frame clones only, minus some. V and J calls and clone size are as listed in that table; D and trimming were resolved from the DNA. The sample carries about 260,000 clones, 86% recorded once. This receptor was obtained from a man in his forties who had recovered from COVID-19. The sequencing sample was made of peripheral blood.

CDR3 nucleotides: TGTGCCAGCAGTCCGACAAAATTCGTCTACAATGAGCAGTTCTTC. The encoded protein is CASSPTKFVYNEQFF. The chain couples TRBV27 to TRBJ2-1; D ambiguous. Germline V CDR1 and CDR2: MNHEY, SMNVEV (reference sequence). With 5 bases removed from V and 3 bases from J, the gap between germline ends came to 14 bases. This CDR3 spans 15 amino acids.